The sequence of this T cell receptor (beta chain) was determined in a study of CD8 T cells in ankylosing spondylitis. This clonotype appeared many times. TCRdb fed the 5' RACE reads into MiXCR, producing one record per CDR3 protein. Of roughly 180,000 distinct CDR3 sequences in the sample, roughly 13% are singletons; the top ten hold about 17%. V was cut by 3 bases and J by 6 bases, with 6 bases left in between. The CDR3 extends over 11 amino acids. Sequenced input: blood, either unsorted or a sorted T cell fraction (not recorded which). The chain recombines TRBV12-3 or TRBV12-4 with TRBJ2-7; tentatively, D is TRBD2 (5 bases). The receptor was isolated from a male donor with ankylosing spondylitis or in good health (not recorded which). The CDR3 DNA follows: TGTGCCAGCAGTTTTGCGGGCGAGCAGTACTTC. It specifies CASSFAGEQYF.